This record concerns one T cell receptor (beta chain) sequence. Produced via immunoSEQ multiplex PCR; TCRdb's table is partial and in-frame only. The sample lists approximately 19,000 clones, approximately 91% occurring once. Trimming left V 4 bases short and J 1 base short, with 14 bases between. In germline, CDR1 is SGHRS, CDR2 YFSETQ. The CDR3 runs to 15 residues. This sample was taken from a study of blood T cell repertoires in COVID-19. The receptor was derived from a human donor in a cohort sampled during active COVID-19. The sample was peripheral blood. V is TRBV5-1 and J is TRBJ1-1; D ambiguous. CDR3 DNA: TGCGCCAGCAGCGTCGAGGTATTGGGGAACACTGAAGCTTTCTTT. This codes for CASSVEVLGNTEAFF.